The TCR beta chain described here comes from a study of T cell responses to AZD1222 COVID-19 vaccine (dated by TCRdb to 2020 to 2023). For the wider study: Because spike-specific TCR depth and breadth did not differ between the two schedules, AZD1222 recipients who got a second dose at roughly 4 weeks were pooled with those who got a second dose at roughly 12 weeks. A total of about 230 trial participants underwent TCR sequencing, of whom 207 received two doses of AZD1222 and 26 received two doses of the MenACWY control vaccine. Trial participants were enrolled by age into subgroups of 18-55, 56-69 and 70-plus years, and about 150, 27 and 61 TCR-sequenced participants, respectively, were included in these subgroups. Study-wide conclusions, independent of this receptor: A significant rise in spike-specific TCR breadth and depth was observed after two AZD1222 doses relative to day 0 and relative to MenACWY recipients. The 56-69-year group was small, and its depth increase did not reach significance, likely because of low power. Because no day 14 peak-response samples were available, the repertoires could be characterized only after the peak T cell response. Reportedly, almost half of the unique spike-specific TCRs recognized epitopes lying outside the regions that are mutated in the B.1.351 and B.1.1.7 variants. Conclusions about previously exposed vaccinees are limited, since just 5 to 7 AZD1222 recipients were seropositive for SARS-CoV-2 at baseline. CD4 TCRs associated with the vaccine covered the entire spike protein, and the dominant responses were in regions 160-218 and 743-854. Most participants were white British and females outnumbered males, and the authors suggested that clonal diversity may have been underestimated.

As for this clone: It has no known antigen specificity. Base qualities are not at hand, and no much larger clone is one base apart.

Germline trimming amounts to 0 bases on V and 9 bases on J, with 15 as the count of junction bases outside the gene matches. Measured from the cysteine to the phenylalanine, the CDR3 is 18 residues long. Only CDR3 DNA remains: 54 bases, in frame from the first base. Via the germline V gene, CDR1 is SGHTA and CDR2 FQGTGA. The meaning of the sample's time point label: baseline before first vaccination. Vaccinee samples came from UK trials COV001 and COV002, including a single-blind randomized controlled phase 2/3 trial of AZD1222 (ChAdOx1 nCoV-19) in healthy adults. For TCRbeta chain sequencing, PBMC samples were collected from trial participants at day 0 and at day 28 after the second dose. The CDR3 regions of human TCRbeta chains were subjected to immunosequencing. Turning to the authors' computational methods: TCRs in the repertoires were compared against a reference library of SARS-CoV-2-specific TCRs that had been generated with the MIRA antigen-specificity platform. Breadth meant the fraction of unique TCRs that were SARS-CoV-2-associated, whereas depth meant the fraction of total T cells that were SARS-CoV-2-associated. Using the MIRA data, each spike-specific TCR was mapped to the spike region that the TCR reacts to and placed in a CD4 or CD8 class. Log10-transformed breadth and depth values were compared by one-way ANOVA with Sidak's multiple comparisons tests. Here the immuneACCESS table is served through TCRdb, limited to in-frame sequences with V and J called. Missing clones are a known gap in these copies; in checked studies unresolved V genes cover under half, and the rest lacks a known reason. The D gene and trimming were derived from the DNA, and the V and J assignments and clone size from that table. Across this sample there are about 140,000 clones, with under 95% seen only once. 2.8% of the sample belongs to the ten largest clones.

The sequenced sample was peripheral blood, obtained on day 0 of AZD1222 vaccination. The chain uses TRBV7-3 and TRBJ2-1; 9 bases in the junction line up with TRBD2. This receptor was obtained from an adult in good health. The sequence in DNA is TGTGCCAGCAGCTTAACTGGGACTCGGAGCGGGGGGCTTGGTGAGCAGTTCTTC. Its coded protein is CASSLTGTRSGGLGEQFF.